The 28 T cell receptor beta chains listed next were all sequenced from one sample in a study of blood T cell repertoires in COVID-19. The method was immunoSEQ multiplex PCR; TCRdb's version includes in-frame clones alone and lacks a portion of them. The sample contains about 190,000 clones, roughly 81% of which appear only once. Sequencing used peripheral blood. The receptors were sampled from an older woman with active or convalescent COVID-19.

This clone occurred a few times. The genes are TRBV20-1 and TRBJ1-2; unclear D gene. Trimming removed 1 base at V and 6 bases at J, with 6 bases between. Per germline, CDR1 DFQATT and CDR2 SNEGSKA (reference sequence). The CDR3 runs 11 residues. Here the CDR3 reads CSARGQNGYTF. For the CDR3, the DNA is TGCAGTGCTAGAGGCCAGAATGGCTACACCTTC.

The chain is built from TRBV28 and TRBJ2-3, with D unresolved. In germline, CDR1 is MDHEN, CDR2 SYDVKM. CDR3 length: 14 residues. The germline V and J ends were trimmed by 5 bases and 1 base, with 10 bases remaining between them. The DNA for the CDR3 is TGTGCCAGCAGTCCTTTCACAGGCACAGATACGCAGTATTTT. It yields the protein CASSPFTGTDTQYF.

V gene TRBV7-2 combines with J gene TRBJ1-2, with D possibly being TRBD1 (5 bases). The germline V gene has CDR1 SGHTA and CDR2 FQGNSA. The CDR3 is 13 residues long. V was clipped by 5 bases and J by 7 bases, with 14 bases between them. CDR3 DNA: TGTGCCAGCAGCCCACGACGGGGGACTGGCTACACCTTC. Its protein product is CASSPRRGTGYTF.

V usage is TRBV6-5 and J usage is TRBJ2-1; D is uncertain. CDR3 length: 14 amino acids. Trimming pared 5 bases from V and 6 bases from J, leaving 14 bases between. The germline V gene encodes CDR1 MNHEY and CDR2 SVGAGI. CDR3 DNA sequence: TGTGCCAGCAGTAACGACTTACACGGCAATGAGCAGTTCTTC. It translates to CASSNDLHGNEQFF.

The chain links TRBV9 to TRBJ2-7; D perhaps matches TRBD1 (7 bases). Trimming took off 0 bases at V and 3 bases at J, with 13 bases between the two ends. Germline V lookup: CDR1 SGDLS, CDR2 YYNGEE. CDR3 size: 15 residues. The CDR3 reads CASSVDPGGSYEQYF. The DNA of the CDR3 is TGTGCCAGCAGCGTAGATCCAGGGGGGAGCTACGAGCAGTACTTC.

The sample holds a few counts of this clone. The V and J genes are TRBV6-6 and TRBJ2-1; 10 bases are shared with TRBD2. Per germline, CDR1 MNHNY and CDR2 SVGAGI (reference sequence). Trimming removed 5 bases from V and 7 bases from J; junction bases left unmatched: 11. CDR3 size: 16 residues. CDR3: CASSTAAGGPLNEQFF. The CDR3 region has the DNA TGTGCCAGCAGTACCGCAGCGGGAGGGCCACTTAATGAGCAGTTCTTC.

The sample holds a few counts of this clone. The V call is TRBV24-1, the J call TRBJ2-7; D uncertain. CDR3 size: 12 residues. V lost 8 bases, J lost 0 bases, and 7 bases lay in between. CDR1 and CDR2 (germline): KGHDR, SFDVKD. The CDR3 nucleotides read TGTGCCACCACAGGATCCTCCTACGAGCAGTACTTC. This codes for CATTGSSYEQYF.

The chain has TRBV7-3 and TRBJ2-6, with D perhaps matching TRBD2 (5 bases). The germline V gene encodes CDR1 SGHTA and CDR2 FQGTGA. Trimming took off 8 bases at V and 4 bases at J, with 15 bases between the two ends. The length of the CDR3 is 15 residues. CDR3 DNA sequence: TGTGCCAGCGGACTCTCACTCGGCGGGGCCAACGTCCTGACTTTC. Its translation is CASGLSLGGANVLTF.

The V and J genes are TRBV24-1 and TRBJ2-1; 13 bases are shared with TRBD2. CDR1 and CDR2 (germline): KGHDR, SFDVKD. This CDR3 comprises 16 residues. The V segment lost 2 bases and the J segment 9 bases; nucleotides outside the gene matches: 6. The CDR3 sequence is CATSDSGLAGASEQFF. In DNA form, the CDR3 reads TGTGCCACCAGTGATTCAGGACTAGCGGGAGCCTCTGAGCAGTTCTTC.

In the case of this clone: Sequence at one end of the junction differs from germline and may be a read error. The chain links TRBV6-2 or TRBV6-3 to TRBJ1-1; maybe TRBD1 (5 bases). The CDR3 loop spans 15 amino acids. Germline V gene lookup returns CDR1 MNHEY and CDR2 SVGEGT. This chain's CDR3 is CASNYRATVNTEAFF. The CDR3 DNA follows: TGTGCCAGCAATTACCGCGCGACAGTGAACACTGAAGCTTTCTTT.

The J gene is TRBJ2-7, the V gene TRBV15; TRBD1 matches at 7 bases. The V gene's germline CDR1 is LNHNV and CDR2 YYDKDF (reference sequence). The CDR3 is 14 amino acids. V lost 1 base and J lost 2; bases outside the gene matches: 2. The CDR3 DNA reads TGTGCCACCAGCAGAGGAACAGGGGCCTACGAGCAGTACTTC. This gives the protein CATSRGTGAYEQYF. Complete variable domain (other parts from reference TRBV15 and TRBJ2-7): DAMVIQNPRYQVTQFGKPVTLSCSQTLNHNVMYWYQQKSSQAPKLLFHYYDKDFNNEADTPDNFQSRRPNTSFCFLDIRSPGLGDTAMYLCATSRGTGAYEQYFGPGTRLTVT.

The chain employs TRBV14 and TRBJ2-7; TRBD1 matches 8 bases. Germline V lookup: CDR1 SGHDN, CDR2 FVKESK. The CDR3 totals 15 residues. V lost 4 bases and J lost 5; bases outside the gene matches: 10. In DNA form, the CDR3 reads TGTGCCAGCAGCCCCGGACAGGGAGTGATGGACGAGCAGTACTTC. Amino acids: CASSPGQGVMDEQYF.

The chain joins TRBV7-9 to TRBJ2-1, with a possible D match to TRBD2 (5 bases). The germline V gene has CDR1 SEHNR and CDR2 FQNEAQ (reference sequence). The CDR3 sequence is 14 residues long. Trimming stripped 1 base from V and 11 bases from J, with 15 bases between. The CDR3 spells CASSLEVGLHKQFF. CDR3 nucleotide sequence: TGTGCCAGCAGCTTAGAGGTCGGACTTCACAAGCAGTTCTTC.

The genes are TRBV5-1 and TRBJ2-1; the match to TRBD2 covers 9 bases. V lost 1 base to trimming and J lost 7 bases; unmatched junction nucleotides: 12. The CDR3 is 17 residues long. Germline V gene data show CDR1 as SGHRS and CDR2 as YFSETQ. CDR3 sequence: CASSLTFGGRGRNEQFF. Written as DNA, the CDR3 is TGCGCCAGCAGCTTGACCTTTGGCGGGAGGGGTCGGAATGAGCAGTTCTTC.

The chain combines TRBV6-6 with TRBJ2-7, with D tentatively TRBD2 (7 bases). Germline lookup yields CDR1 MNHNY and CDR2 SVGAGI (reference sequence). The CDR3 totals 16 residues. The ends were cut back, 2 bases at V and 0 bases at J, with 14 bases in the middle. The CDR3, as DNA: TGTGCCAGCAGTTACGGGGGGGGCCAGAGCTCCTACGAGCAGTACTTC. It is translated as CASSYGGGQSSYEQYF.

This clone was recorded only once. The chain joins TRBV19 to TRBJ2-1; D is unclear. Germline CDR1 is LNHDA and CDR2 is SQIVND (reference sequence). V shed 5 bases and J shed 0 bases, with 8 bases lying between them. The CDR3 spans 14 residues. The CDR3 coding sequence is TGTGCCAGTAGTGCCACAAGCTCCTACAATGAGCAGTTCTTC. Amino acids: CASSATSSYNEQFF.

This clone was found a few times. The same CDR3 is also encoded by other DNA sequences in this sample. The chain combines TRBV18 with TRBJ1-1, with a possible D match to TRBD1 (5 bases). The ends were cut back, 6 bases at V and 1 base at J, with 9 bases in the middle. Germline V lookup: CDR1 KGHSH, CDR2 LQKENI. This CDR3 region has 13 residues. This CDR3 is CASSPGQNTEAFF. CDR3 bases: TGTGCCAGCTCTCCCGGACAGAACACTGAAGCTTTCTTT.

This chain joins TRBV28 and TRBJ2-7; 9 positions agree with TRBD2. J lost 6 bases, V lost 3 bases, and 15 bases had no gene match. The CDR3 runs 17 residues. Germline loops: CDR1 MDHEN, CDR2 SYDVKM. CDR3 protein: CASSFRGLARDLGEQYF. CDR3 bases: TGTGCCAGCAGTTTCAGGGGACTAGCTCGCGACCTGGGCGAGCAGTACTTC.

The V gene is TRBV21-1, the J gene TRBJ2-1; the tabulated D call, TRBD2, remains unverified against the DNA. TRBV21-1 is annotated as a pseudogene. This CDR3 has 18 residues. The chain's CDR3 is CASSKGKAGLAPYNEQFF. The CDR3 bases are TGTGCCAGCAGCAAAGGGAAGGCAGGACTAGCGCCGTACAATGAGCAGTTCTTC.

The chain has TRBV28 and TRBJ2-2; D is ambiguous. Trimming stripped 7 bases from V and 9 bases from J, with 9 bases between. Germline lookup yields CDR1 MDHEN and CDR2 SYDVKM. This CDR3 spans 11 amino acids. The CDR3 region has the DNA TGTGCCAGCACTCTCTCCCGGGAGCTGTTTTTT. Translating gives CASTLSRELFF. The variable domain in full, with the rest retrieved from reference TRBV28 and TRBJ2-2, is DVKVTQSSRYLVKRTGEKVFLECVQDMDHENMFWYRQDPGLGLRLIYFSYDVKMKEKGDIPEGYSVSREKKERFSLILESASTNQTSMYLCASTLSRELFFGEGSRLTVL.

V and J are TRBV19 and TRBJ2-1; 8 nucleotides match TRBD2. Germline V gene sequence: CDR1 LNHDA, CDR2 SQIVND (reference sequence). This CDR3 spans 15 amino acids. The ends lost 5 bases at V and 6 bases at J; junction bases unmatched: 9. CDR3: CASSPPGGRGNEQFF. In DNA, the CDR3 is TGTGCCAGTAGTCCCCCGGGGGGGAGAGGCAATGAGCAGTTCTTC.

This rearrangement joins TRBV7-6 to TRBJ2-5, with 7 bases that match TRBD1. J gave up 5 bases and V 5 bases, and 8 bases lay outside the gene matches. Germline-derived CDR1 and CDR2 are SGHVS and FNYEAQ. The CDR3 length is 14 residues. For the CDR3, the DNA is TGTGCCAGCAGCCTTGGGACAGCTAGGGAGACCCAGTACTTC. This sequence encodes CASSLGTARETQYF.

The rearrangement uses TRBV27 and TRBJ2-1, with D possibly TRBD1 on 5 matching bases. There are 15 residues in the CDR3. The V and J ends lost 5 bases and 8 bases respectively, with 19 bases between them. From germline, CDR1 is MNHEY and CDR2 SMNVEV (reference sequence). CDR3 bases: TGTGCCAGCAGTGGTGCAGGGCTCGCTAGGGATGAGCAGTTCTTC. This encodes CASSGAGLARDEQFF.

The J gene is TRBJ1-5, the V gene TRBV24-1, with TRBD1 identical over 9 bases. V was pared by 7 bases and J by 3 bases, with 6 bases of the junction left unmatched. The germline V gene has CDR1 KGHDR and CDR2 SFDVKD. The CDR3 contains 15 residues. The CDR3 nucleotides are TGTGCCACCAGACACCGGGACAGGGTCAATCAGCCCCAGCATTTT. Translated, it gives CATRHRDRVNQPQHF.

Concerning this clone: The junction and the germline gene differ at one end; a read error may be behind it. The V gene is TRBV6-6, the J gene TRBJ1-2, with D hard to call. This CDR3 comprises 12 residues. Germline lookup yields CDR1 MNHNY and CDR2 SVGAGI (reference sequence). CDR3 DNA sequence: TGCGCCACTCAGCACGGGGACTATGGCTACACCTTC. Translated, it gives CATQHGDYGYTF.

The V gene is TRBV7-2, the J gene TRBJ1-4; 8 bases fit TRBD1. There are 15 residues in the CDR3. Unmatched junction bases numbered 5, after V lost 5 bases and J lost 3 bases. CDR1 is SGHTA, CDR2 FQGNSA, per germline. The chain's CDR3 is CASSQNRGANEKLFF. Written as DNA, the CDR3 is TGTGCCAGCAGCCAAAACAGGGGGGCTAATGAAAAACTGTTTTTT.

The chain joins TRBV7-3 to TRBJ2-1; 8 positions match TRBD2. Germline assignment: CDR1 SGHTA and CDR2 FQGTGA. This CDR3 is 15 amino acids long. After removal of 3 bases from V and 5 bases from J, the junction contained 6 bases not matched to a gene. Written as DNA, the CDR3 is TGTGCCAGCAGCTTGACTAGCGCCCACCACAATGAGCAGTTCTTC. It is translated as CASSLTSAHHNEQFF.

V gene TRBV10-2 combines with J gene TRBJ1-1; the match to TRBD1 covers 7 bases. This CDR3 contains 12 residues. CDR1 is WSHSY and CDR2 is SAAADI in the germline V gene. With 11 bases clipped from V and 6 bases from J, the junction kept 9 bases outside the gene matches. The CDR3 DNA reads as TGCGCCTCCAGGGGGGCCACCCCTGAAGCTTTCTTT. Protein: CASRGATPEAFF.